This is a list of T cell receptor beta chains from one sample in a study of Ad26.COV2.S vaccination and SARS-CoV-2 variants. Using immunoSEQ multiplex PCR, the repertoire was profiled, and TCRdb retains in-frame clones only, with some absent. The sample includes about 350,000 clones, 80% to 90% of them seen just once. The specimen comprised peripheral blood, sampled in a trial of Ad26.COV2.S vaccine versus placebo. These receptors came from a person aged 18 to 59 who received the Ad26.COV2.S COVID-19 vaccine or a placebo. CDR3s include the opening cysteine and the closing phenylalanine or tryptophan. Each record gives: CDR3 DNA, CDR3 protein, clone size, J gene, D gene, V gene. A D gene is named only where the DNA matches it firmly. Only part of the rows carry a size: once, few, many, or a class if the clone is expanded.

TGTGCCAGCAAAGAAGGTCAGGGAGGTTATCAGCCCCAGCATTTT	CASKEGQGGYQPQHF	NA	TRBJ1-5	NA	TRBV2
TGTGCCTGGAGTAGAATCCGGACGCCAGCCTACGAGCAGTACTTC	CAWSRIRTPAYEQYF	NA	TRBJ2-7	NA	TRBV30
TGTGCCAGCAGCTTGACAGGCGGCAATTCACCCCTCCACTTT	CASSLTGGNSPLHF	NA	TRBJ1-6	NA	TRBV2
TGCGCCAGCAGTCCCTCGGAGTCTTTTGAGGCCTTCAGCACAGATACGCAGTATTTT	CASSPSESFEAFSTDTQYF	NA	TRBJ2-3	NA	TRBV23-1
TGTGCCTGGCGGCAGGGGGCGCGAACAGATACGCAGTATTTT	CAWRQGARTDTQYF	NA	TRBJ2-3	TRBD1	TRBV30
TGTGCCAGCAGTTACCTCCGGGAGCAGTTCTTC	CASSYLREQFF	NA	TRBJ2-1	NA	TRBV12-3/TRBV12-4
TGTGCCAGCTCAACAATCCAGGGGGCCTACACTGAAGCTTTCTTT	CASSTIQGAYTEAFF	few	TRBJ1-1	TRBD1	TRBV18
TGCGCCAGCAGGCGGGGCAGTCTGGAGAATGAGCAGTTCTTC	CASRRGSLENEQFF	once	TRBJ2-1	NA	TRBV5-1
TGCGCCAGCAGCTTCATGGGACAGGGATACACCGGGGAGCTGTTTTTT	CASSFMGQGYTGELFF	NA	TRBJ2-2	TRBD1	TRBV5-1
TGTGCCAGTAGTGGGGGTGGGGGAGAGACCCAGTACTTC	CASSGGGGETQYF	NA	TRBJ2-5	NA	TRBV19
TGTGCCAGCAGCTTTACAACTAGCACAGATACGCAGTATTTT	CASSFTTSTDTQYF	NA	TRBJ2-3	NA	TRBV7-2
TGTGCCAGCAGTCCGAAGGGGAACAGCAATCAGCCCCAGCATTTT	CASSPKGNSNQPQHF	NA	TRBJ1-5	NA	TRBV27
TGTGCCAGCAGCGGACTCGGGGAGCTGTTTTTT	CASSGLGELFF	NA	TRBJ2-2	NA	TRBV7-9
TGTGCCAGCAGCTTATCAGGGGGCAACACTGAAGCTTTCTTT	CASSLSGGNTEAFF	once	TRBJ1-1	TRBD1	TRBV7-9